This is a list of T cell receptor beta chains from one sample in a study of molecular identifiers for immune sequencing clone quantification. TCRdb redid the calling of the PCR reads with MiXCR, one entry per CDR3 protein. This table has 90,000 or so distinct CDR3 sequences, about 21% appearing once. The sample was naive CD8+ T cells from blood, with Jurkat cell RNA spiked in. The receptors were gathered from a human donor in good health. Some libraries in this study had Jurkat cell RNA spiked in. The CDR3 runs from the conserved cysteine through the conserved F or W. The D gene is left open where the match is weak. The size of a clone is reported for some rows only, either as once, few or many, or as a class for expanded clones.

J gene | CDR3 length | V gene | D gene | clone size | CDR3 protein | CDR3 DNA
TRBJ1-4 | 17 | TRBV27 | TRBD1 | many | CASRPTGPAVLNEKLFF | TGTGCCAGCAGGCCGACAGGGCCAGCCGTCCTTAATGAAAAACTGTTTTTT
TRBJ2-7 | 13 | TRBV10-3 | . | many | CAISESTGYEQYF | TGTGCCATCAGTGAAAGTACGGGCTACGAGCAGTACTTC
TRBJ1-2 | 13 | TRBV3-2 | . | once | CASSQAQPYRDAF | TGTGCCAGCAGCCAAGCGCAGCCTTACCGAGACGCCTTC
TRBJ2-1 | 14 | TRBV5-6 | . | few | CASSSPHKVDEQFF | TGTGCCAGCAGCTCCCCCCATAAGGTCGATGAGCAGTTCTTC
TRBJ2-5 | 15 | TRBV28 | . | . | CASSLVAVGEETQYF | TGTGCCAGCAGTTTAGTCGCGGTGGGGGAGGAGACCCAGTACTTC
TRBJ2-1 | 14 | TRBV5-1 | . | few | CASSFALGSNEQFF | TGCGCCAGCAGCTTCGCTTTGGGGTCCAATGAGCAGTTCTTC
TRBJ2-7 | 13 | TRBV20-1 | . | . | CSARPDDSYEQYF | TGCAGTGCTAGACCAGACGACTCCTACGAGCAGTACTTC
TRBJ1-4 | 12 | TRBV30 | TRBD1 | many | CAWGQGNEKLFF | TGTGCCTGGGGACAGGGTAATGAAAAACTGTTTTTT
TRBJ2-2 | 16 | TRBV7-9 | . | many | CASSLVAGENTGELFF | TGTGCCAGCAGCTTAGTCGCAGGGGAGAACACCGGGGAGCTGTTTTTT
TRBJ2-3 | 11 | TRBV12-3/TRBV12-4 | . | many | CASSFGDTQYF | TGTGCCAGCAGTTTTGGCGATACGCAGTATTTT
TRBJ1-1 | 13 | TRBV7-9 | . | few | CASSSTGNTEAFF | TGTGCCAGCAGCTCGACAGGGAACACTGAAGCTTTCTTT
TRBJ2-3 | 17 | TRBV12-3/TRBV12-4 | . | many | CASRGGWGVRATDTQYF | TGTGCCAGCAGGGGGGGATGGGGGGTCCGCGCGACAGATACGCAGTATTTT
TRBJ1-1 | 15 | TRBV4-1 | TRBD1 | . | CASSPGDSWNTEAFF | TGCGCCAGCAGCCCCGGGGACAGCTGGAACACTGAAGCTTTCTTT
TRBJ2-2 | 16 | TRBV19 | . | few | CASIPDSEANTGELFF | TGTGCCAGCATTCCAGACAGCGAAGCTAACACCGGGGAGCTGTTTTTT
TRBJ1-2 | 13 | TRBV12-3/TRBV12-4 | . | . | CASSLSENYGYTF | TGTGCCAGCAGTTTAAGCGAAAACTATGGCTACACCTTC
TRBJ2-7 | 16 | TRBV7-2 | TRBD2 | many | CASSPEPGGSSYEQYF | TGTGCCAGCAGCCCAGAACCGGGGGGGAGCTCCTACGAGCAGTACTTC
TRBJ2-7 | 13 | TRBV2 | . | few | CASRGTEAYEQYF | TGTGCCAGCAGGGGGACGGAAGCCTACGAGCAGTACTTC
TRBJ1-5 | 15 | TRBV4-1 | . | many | CASSQGEGGSQPQHF | TGCGCCAGCAGCCAAGGGGAGGGAGGATCTCAGCCCCAGCATTTT
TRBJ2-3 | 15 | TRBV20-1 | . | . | CSARVSGSSTDTQYF | TGCAGTGCTAGGGTTAGCGGATCTAGCACAGATACGCAGTATTTT
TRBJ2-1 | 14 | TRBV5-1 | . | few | CASSLAVLTNEQFF | TGCGCCAGCAGCTTGGCCGTACTCACAAATGAGCAGTTCTTC
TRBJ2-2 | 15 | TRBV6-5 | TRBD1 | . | CASSYSGRGSGELFF | TGTGCCAGCAGTTACTCGGGCAGGGGGTCCGGGGAGCTGTTTTTT
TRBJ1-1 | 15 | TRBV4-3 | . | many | CASSQRTTMNTEAFF | TGCGCCAGCAGCCAGAGGACCACCATGAACACTGAAGCTTTCTTT
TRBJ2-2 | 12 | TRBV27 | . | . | CASSLRGGELFF | TGTGCCAGCAGTTTGAGAGGCGGGGAGCTGTTTTTT
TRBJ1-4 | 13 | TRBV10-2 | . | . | CASSESTEWKLFF | TGCGCCAGCAGTGAGTCTACGGAGTGGAAACTGTTTTTT
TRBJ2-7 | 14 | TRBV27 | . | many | CASSLEDSSYEQYF | TGTGCCAGCAGTTTAGAGGACAGCTCCTACGAGCAGTACTTC
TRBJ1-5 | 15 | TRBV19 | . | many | CASTPGTRGLEPQHF | TGTGCCAGTACCCCCGGGACCCGTGGTTTGGAGCCCCAGCATTTT
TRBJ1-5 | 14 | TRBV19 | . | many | CASTPTGLGQPQHF | TGTGCCAGTACCCCAACAGGGCTCGGTCAGCCCCAGCATTTT
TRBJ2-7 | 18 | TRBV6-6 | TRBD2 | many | CASSYVPAGSLSSYEQYF | TGTGCCAGCAGTTACGTACCAGCGGGATCTCTTAGCTCCTACGAGCAGTACTTC
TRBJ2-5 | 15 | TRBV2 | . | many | CASFIRDPGTQTQYF | TGTGCCAGTTTCATCCGGGACCCAGGGACGCAGACCCAGTACTTC
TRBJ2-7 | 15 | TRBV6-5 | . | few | CASSYVGQRPYEQYF | TGTGCCAGCAGTTACGTCGGACAGCGACCTTACGAGCAGTACTTC
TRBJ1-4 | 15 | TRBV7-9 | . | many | CASSLLAGEEEKLFF | TGTGCCAGCAGCTTATTAGCAGGGGAGGAGGAAAAACTGTTTTTT
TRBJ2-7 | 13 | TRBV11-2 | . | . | CASSSYDYDEQYF | TGTGCCAGCAGCTCTTACGACTACGACGAGCAGTACTTC
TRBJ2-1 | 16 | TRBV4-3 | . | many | CASSQVAMSSYNEQFF | TGCGCCAGCAGCCAAGTGGCGATGAGCTCCTACAATGAGCAGTTCTTC
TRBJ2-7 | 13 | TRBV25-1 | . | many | CASSVALEGEQYF | TGTGCCAGCAGTGTTGCACTAGAGGGCGAGCAGTACTTC
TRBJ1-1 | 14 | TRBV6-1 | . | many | CASSGIHGSTEAFF | TGTGCCAGCAGTGGTATACATGGTAGCACTGAAGCTTTCTTT
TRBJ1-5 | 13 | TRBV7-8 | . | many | CASGREVNQPQHF | TGTGCCAGCGGCCGGGAGGTCAATCAGCCCCAGCATTTT
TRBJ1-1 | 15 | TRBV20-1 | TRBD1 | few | CSARVLTGVGTEAFF | TGCAGTGCTAGAGTCCTAACAGGGGTAGGGACTGAAGCTTTCTTT
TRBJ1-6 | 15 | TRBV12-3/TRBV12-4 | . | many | CASSDGGGNNSPLHF | TGTGCCAGCAGTGACGGGGGGGGCAATAATTCACCCCTCCACTTT
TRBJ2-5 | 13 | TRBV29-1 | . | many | CSVDIEGAETQYF | TGCAGCGTTGATATAGAAGGGGCCGAGACCCAGTACTTC
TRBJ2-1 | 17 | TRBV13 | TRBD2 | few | CASSLAGLAGHYNEQFF | TGTGCCAGCAGCTTAGCCGGGCTAGCGGGTCATTACAATGAGCAGTTCTTC
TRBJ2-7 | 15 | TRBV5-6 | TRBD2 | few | CASSLKRGGPYEQYF | TGTGCCAGCAGCTTGAAGCGGGGGGGCCCCTACGAGCAGTACTTC
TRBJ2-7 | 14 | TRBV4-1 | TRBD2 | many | CASSASGGPYEQYF | TGCGCCAGCAGCGCTAGCGGGGGACCCTACGAGCAGTACTTC
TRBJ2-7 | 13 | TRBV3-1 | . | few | CASSQFEGYEQYF | TGTGCCAGCAGCCAATTCGAGGGCTACGAGCAGTACTTC
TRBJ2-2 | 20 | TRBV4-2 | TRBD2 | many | CASSQELRLAGGPGTGELFF | TGTGCCAGCAGCCAAGAATTGCGGCTAGCGGGAGGGCCGGGCACCGGGGAGCTGTTTTTT
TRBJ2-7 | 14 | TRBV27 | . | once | CASSPQGFFYEQYF | TGTGCCAGCAGTCCCCAGGGGTTCTTCTACGAGCAGTACTTC
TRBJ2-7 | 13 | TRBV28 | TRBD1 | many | CASEQGAVHEQYF | TGTGCCAGTGAACAGGGGGCGGTGCACGAGCAGTACTTC
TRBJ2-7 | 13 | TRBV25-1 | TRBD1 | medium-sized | CASSPGTGYEQYF | TGTGCCAGCAGTCCCGGGACAGGCTACGAGCAGTACTTC
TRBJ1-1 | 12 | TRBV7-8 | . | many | CASSPDGVFAFF | TGTGCCAGCAGCCCCGACGGGGTTTTCGCTTTCTTT
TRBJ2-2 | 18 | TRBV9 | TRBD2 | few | CASSVPSTSGSATGELFF | TGTGCCAGCAGCGTACCGTCAACTAGCGGGAGTGCCACCGGGGAGCTGTTTTTT
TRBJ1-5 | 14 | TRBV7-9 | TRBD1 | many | CASSRTGSNQPQHF | TGTGCCAGCAGCCGGACAGGGAGCAATCAGCCCCAGCATTTT
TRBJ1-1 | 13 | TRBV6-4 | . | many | CASRNNRAQEAFF | TGTGCCAGCAGAAACAACAGGGCCCAGGAAGCTTTCTTT
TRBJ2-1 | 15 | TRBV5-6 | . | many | CASSLDRRAYNEQFF | TGTGCCAGCAGCTTGGATCGGAGAGCCTACAATGAGCAGTTCTTC
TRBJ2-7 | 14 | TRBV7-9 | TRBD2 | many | CASSKSGGIHEQYF | TGTGCCAGCAGCAAAAGCGGGGGGATCCACGAGCAGTACTTC
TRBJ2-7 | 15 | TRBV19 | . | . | CASRPVMGPTYEQYF | TGTGCCAGTAGACCCGTGATGGGACCGACCTACGAGCAGTACTTC
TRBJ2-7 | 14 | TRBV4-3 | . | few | CASSQDWPTYEQYF | TGCGCCAGCAGCCAAGATTGGCCTACCTACGAGCAGTACTTC
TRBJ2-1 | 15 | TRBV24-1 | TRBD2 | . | CATSDSLAGNSEQFF | TGTGCCACCAGTGATAGCCTAGCGGGAAACAGTGAGCAGTTCTTC
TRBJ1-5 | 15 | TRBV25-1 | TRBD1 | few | CASSEAGGGGQPQHF | TGTGCCAGCAGTGAAGCAGGGGGCGGTGGACAGCCCCAGCATTTT
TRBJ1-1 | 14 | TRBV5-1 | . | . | CASSTDRSNTEAFF | TGCGCCAGCAGCACGGACAGATCGAACACTGAAGCTTTCTTT
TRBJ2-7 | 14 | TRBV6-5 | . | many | CASSYGGSAYEQYF | TGTGCCAGCAGTTATGGGGGGTCCGCCTACGAGCAGTACTTC